This record looks at one T cell receptor (beta chain) sequence and its context. Its antigen is as yet unknown. TCRdb's table, derived via immunoSEQ multiplex PCR, lists solely in-frame clones and lacks some. The sample records 43,000 or so clones, about 95% being singletons. The record originates from a study of graft-versus-host responses after intestinal transplantation. Study-wide findings and caveats: Allografts carried high graft-versus-host to host-versus-graft clonal ratios in patients having graft-donor T cell macrochimerism. Circulating GvH clone levels at their peak were associated with HvG declines (early post-transplant). Marrow from the recipient contained GvH clones, some of which had appeared first in ileum or blood.

This CDR3 has 14 residues. The germline V gene encodes CDR1 SGHVS and CDR2 FNYEAQ. This TCR derives from a human patient who received an intestinal transplant, so some T cells may come from the graft donor. The chain carries TRBV7-6 and TRBJ1-2; 11 bases line up with TRBD1. The sequencing used PBMCs, collected around 330 days after intestinal transplant. The CDR3 loop is CISSPGDRGDGYTF. The CDR3 bases are TGTATCAGCAGCCCCGGGGACAGGGGGGATGGCTACACCTTC.